The 25 T cell receptor beta chains in this list originate from one sample, sequenced in a study of blood T cell repertoires in COVID-19. Clones were sequenced by immunoSEQ multiplex PCR, and TCRdb holds only the in-frame ones, with some missing. The table records around 130,000 clones, roughly 90% of them present only once. The sequencing input was peripheral blood. Every receptor here comes from a human donor with COVID-19, enrolled during active disease. The donor label of this sample is uncertain.

V usage is TRBV6-5 and J usage is TRBJ2-7; 8 nucleotides agree with TRBD1. The length of the CDR3 is 14 residues. V was pared by 8 bases and J by 2 bases, with 8 bases of the junction left unmatched. Germline V CDR1 and CDR2: MNHEY, SVGAGI. The CDR3, as DNA: TGTGCCAGCGCCCCAGGACAGGGAACCTACGAGCAGTACTTC. Encoded protein: CASAPGQGTYEQYF.

The J gene is TRBJ2-2, the V gene TRBV7-3; the D gene is possibly TRBD1 (6 bases). The germline V gene has CDR1 SGHTA and CDR2 FQGTGA. Trimming removed 5 bases at V and 3 bases at J, with 10 bases between. The CDR3 totals 14 residues. CDR3 in DNA: TGTGCCAGCAGCCGACAGGCCGACACCGGGGAGCTGTTTTTT. Amino acids: CASSRQADTGELFF. The full variable domain, in which reference TRBV7-3 and TRBJ2-2 provide the parts outside the CDR3, is GAGVSQTPSNKVTEKGKYVELRCDPISGHTALYWYRQSLGQGPEFLIYFQGTGAADDSGLPNDRFFAVRPEGSVSTLKIQRTERGDSAVYLCASSRQADTGELFFGEGSRLTVL.

This clone has a handful of counts. The chain carries TRBV18 and TRBJ1-3; 9 bases fit TRBD1. The CDR3 length is 15 residues. Germline-derived CDR1 and CDR2 are KGHSH and LQKENI. V lost 6 bases to trimming and J lost 0 bases; unmatched junction nucleotides: 3. The CDR3 coding sequence is TGTGCCAGCTCCCCGGGACAGGGCTCTGGAAACACCATATATTTT. This codes for CASSPGQGSGNTIYF.

The chain couples TRBV4-1 to TRBJ2-7; D may be TRBD2 (6 bases). Germline-derived CDR1 and CDR2 are MGHRA and YSYEKL. The CDR3 is 13 amino acids. V gave up 3 bases and J gave up 2 bases, with 8 bases separating them. The CDR3 sequence is CASSQRDPYEQYF. DNA of the CDR3: TGCGCCAGCAGCCAGCGGGATCCCTACGAGCAGTACTTC.

This clone was found a few times. This chain connects TRBV3-1 (or the pseudogene TRBV3-2) to TRBJ1-4; D is possibly TRBD1 (5 bases). Trimming cost V 4 bases and J 8 bases, with 20 bases left between them. Germline loops: CDR1 LGHDT, CDR2 YNNKEL (reference sequence). The CDR3 is 16 residues long. CDR3 loop: CASSPPDQGSREKLFF. CDR3 sequence (DNA): TGTGCCAGCAGCCCGCCCGACCAGGGATCGAGAGAAAAACTGTTTTTT.

This clone was counted a single time. This chain joins TRBV24-1 and TRBJ2-1; no firm D call. Trimming removed 2 bases from V and 0 bases from J, with 7 bases in between. Looked up from germline, CDR1 is KGHDR and CDR2 is SFDVKD. This CDR3 is 15 amino acids long. CDR3 DNA sequence: TGTGCCACCAGTGATTCCACAAGCTCCTACAATGAGCAGTTCTTC. Translation gives CATSDSTSSYNEQFF.

V and J are TRBV7-9 and TRBJ2-5, with 7 bases lining up with TRBD1. Trimming at V came to 3 bases and at J to 1 base, leaving 5 bases not matched to a gene. This CDR3 spans 15 amino acids. Germline lookup yields CDR1 SEHNR and CDR2 FQNEAQ (reference sequence). This CDR3 is CASSLRQGAQETQYF. The CDR3 nucleotides read TGTGCCAGCAGCTTGCGACAGGGTGCCCAAGAGACCCAGTACTTC.

V is TRBV11-2 and J is TRBJ1-6, with no clear D. Germline V gives CDR1 SGHAT, CDR2 FQNNGV. The ends were cut back, 2 bases at V and 8 bases at J, with 4 bases in the middle. The CDR3 runs to 12 residues. DNA of the CDR3: TGTGCCAGCAGCTTAACTTATTCACCCCTCCACTTT. As protein: CASSLTYSPLHF.

The chain recombines TRBV5-5 with TRBJ1-2, with a possible D match to TRBD1 (5 bases). The V gene lost 4 bases and the J gene lost 2 bases, with 12 bases spanning the gap. CDR1 SGHKS and CDR2 YYEKEE come from the germline V gene (reference sequence). This CDR3 contains 14 residues. In DNA form, the CDR3 reads TGTGCCAGCAGCCCCCTAGGGGAAAACTATGGCTACACCTTC. The encoded protein is CASSPLGENYGYTF.

This clone was detected once. J is TRBJ1-6 and V is TRBV27; 8 bases fit TRBD1. This CDR3 region has 17 residues. Per germline, CDR1 MNHEY and CDR2 SMNVEV (reference sequence). V gave up 2 bases and J gave up 10 bases; unmatched junction bases: 13. The CDR3 loop is CASSLILAGGLGSPLHF. The CDR3, as DNA: TGTGCCAGCAGTTTAATCTTGGCAGGGGGCTTAGGCTCACCCCTCCACTTT.

The CDR3 DNA reads as TGTGCCACCAGTGACGTTGGTAGAGAGGAGACCCAGTACTTC. It codes for CATSDVGREETQYF. The rearrangement joins TRBV24-1 to TRBJ2-5; D remains unclear. The V and J ends lost 4 bases and 5 bases respectively, with 13 bases between them. The length of the CDR3 is 14 residues. The germline V gene has CDR1 KGHDR and CDR2 SFDVKD.

This chain links TRBV7-9 with TRBJ1-2, with a weak D call TRBD1 (5 bases). Trimming shortened V by 2 bases and J by 4 bases, and 17 bases separated the two germline ends. CDR1 is SEHNR, CDR2 FQNEAQ, per germline (reference sequence). The CDR3 totals 16 residues. CDR3 coding DNA: TGTGCCAGCAGCTTATGGAGGGTAGAGGGGATCTATGGCTACACCTTC. Its protein product is CASSLWRVEGIYGYTF.

This chain uses TRBV30 with TRBJ1-5; D is ambiguous. CDR3 length equals 13 residues. The V and J ends lost 2 bases and 1 base respectively, with 6 bases between them. From germline, CDR1 is GTSNPN and CDR2 SVGIG (reference sequence). The CDR3 loop reads CAWSHRSNQPQHF. In DNA form, the CDR3 reads TGTGCCTGGAGTCACAGAAGCAATCAGCCCCAGCATTTT.

This sequence joins TRBV19 and TRBJ1-3; perhaps TRBD1 as D (5 bases). V lost 3 bases and J 0 bases, leaving 9 bases between the germline ends. The CDR3 length is 15 residues. Germline CDR1 and CDR2: LNHDA and SQIVND (reference sequence). The CDR3 region has the DNA TGTGCCAGTAGTATTGGCGACAGCTCTGGAAACACCATATATTTT. Translated, it gives CASSIGDSSGNTIYF.

This chain uses TRBV4-1 with TRBJ2-1; TRBD1 aligns across 8 bases. The germline V gene encodes CDR1 MGHRA and CDR2 YSYEKL. V lost 6 bases and J lost 2; bases outside the gene matches: 15. This CDR3 comprises 18 residues. The CDR3 nucleotides read TGCGCCAGCAGAACCAGTCCGCCTAGGACAGGGACCTACAATGAGCAGTTCTTC. It yields the protein CASRTSPPRTGTYNEQFF.

This clone was seen a handful of times. The chain links TRBV7-9 to TRBJ2-7; D might be TRBD1 (5 bases). Germline V gene sequence: CDR1 SEHNR, CDR2 FQNEAQ (reference sequence). V gave up 2 bases and J gave up 5 bases, with 13 bases separating them. CDR3 length: 14 amino acids. CDR3 region: CASSLLQGNHEQYF. CDR3 nucleotide sequence: TGTGCCAGCAGCTTATTGCAGGGCAACCACGAGCAGTACTTC.

The rearrangement joins TRBV12-3 or TRBV12-4 to TRBJ1-3; D gene ambiguous. Trimming shortened V by 10 bases and J by 3 bases, and 4 bases separated the two germline ends. This CDR3 region has 10 residues. In nucleotides, the CDR3 is TGTGCCATCGTTGGAAACACCATATATTTT. Protein sequence: CAIVGNTIYF.

The chain joins TRBV4-2 to TRBJ1-2; no clear D gene. Germline V gene data show CDR1 as LGHNA and CDR2 as YNFKEQ. Trimming took off 0 bases at V and 4 bases at J, with 12 bases between the two ends. This CDR3 has 15 residues. Here the CDR3 reads CASSQDRTVGYGYTF. CDR3 DNA sequence: TGTGCCAGCAGCCAAGATCGAACAGTTGGCTATGGCTACACCTTC.

The CDR3 loop is CASSPGQRTGELFF. The CDR3 DNA reads TGTGCCAGCTCACCTGGACAGCGGACCGGGGAGCTGTTTTTT. This chain uses TRBV18 with TRBJ2-2; weak D call: TRBD1 (6 bases). V was shortened by 3 bases and J by 5 bases, with 10 bases between the two germline ends. From germline, CDR1 is KGHSH and CDR2 LQKENI. CDR3 length equals 14 residues. The full variable domain, rest sourced from reference TRBV18 and TRBJ2-2, is NAGVMQNPRHLVRRRGQEARLRCSPMKGHSHVYWYRQLPEEGLKFMVYLQKENIIDESGMPKERFSAEFPKEGPSILRIQQVVRGDSAAYFCASSPGQRTGELFFGEGSRLTVL.

In this sample, this clone turned up a few times. This rearrangement joins TRBV2 to TRBJ1-4, with TRBD1 as a possible D gene (5 bases). The CDR3 is 14 amino acids. Germline lookup yields CDR1 SNHLY and CDR2 FYNNEI. V lost 9 bases to trimming and J lost 4 bases, with 15 bases between them. CDR3: CASSGRLLNEKLFF. CDR3 nucleotides: TGTGCCAGTTCAGGGCGCCTTCTTAATGAAAAACTGTTTTTT. The variable domain in full, with the rest retrieved from reference TRBV2 and TRBJ1-4, is EPEVTQTPSHQVTQMGQEVILRCVPISNHLYFYWYRQILGQKVEFLVSFYNNEISEKSEIFDDQFSVERPDGSNFTLKIRSTKLEDSAMYFCASSGRLLNEKLFFGSGTQLSVL.

The genes are TRBV6-5 and TRBJ2-7; tentative D call: TRBD2 (6 bases). V lost 0 bases, J lost 2 bases, and 11 bases lay in between. Germline lookup yields CDR1 MNHEY and CDR2 SVGAGI. CDR3 length: 15 residues. Written as DNA, the CDR3 is TGTGCCAGCAGTTACTCACGGTGGAGGGCCTACGAGCAGTACTTC. It specifies CASSYSRWRAYEQYF.

The J gene is TRBJ2-6, the V gene TRBV5-1; 7 bases are a match to TRBD1. Trimming removed 3 bases from V and 2 bases from J; junction bases left unmatched: 2. This CDR3 has 15 amino acids. Germline CDR1 SGHRS, CDR2 YFSETQ. The CDR3 loop is CASSSDRPGANVLTF. The DNA of the CDR3 is TGCGCCAGCAGCTCGGACAGGCCTGGGGCCAACGTCCTGACTTTC. Based on the CDR3 plus reference TRBV5-1 and TRBJ2-6, the full variable domain is KAGVTQTPRYLIKTRGQQVTLSCSPISGHRSVSWYQQTPGQGLQFLFEYFSETQRNKGNFPGRFSGRQFSNSRSEMNVSTLELGDSALYLCASSSDRPGANVLTFGAGSRLTVL.

Of note for this clone: Its ends do not fully match the called genes, so a read error is possible. The same CDR3 also results from other DNA sequences found in this sample. This rearrangement joins TRBV13 to TRBJ1-1; a weak D match, TRBD1 (6 bases). Germline values: CDR1 PRHDT, CDR2 FYEKMQ (reference sequence). The CDR3 loop spans 15 amino acids. CDR3 nucleotide sequence: TGCCCCCGCCGCTTCGGGGGCCCGGGGGGGACTGAAGCTTTCTTT. It translates to CPRRFGGPGGTEAFF.

The chain employs TRBV4-1 and TRBJ1-1; 7 bases fit TRBD1. V trimming: 5 bases; J trimming: 4 bases; junction bases outside the gene matches: 7. Germline CDR1 is MGHRA and CDR2 is YSYEKL. This CDR3 is 14 amino acids long. CDR3 DNA sequence: TGCGCCAGCAGCATCGGACAGGACGTCACTGAAGCTTTCTTT. The encoded protein is CASSIGQDVTEAFF.

The rearrangement joins TRBV19 to TRBJ2-1, with D perhaps matching TRBD1 (6 bases). Trimming cost V 5 bases and J 7 bases, with 12 bases left between them. Germline V lookup: CDR1 LNHDA, CDR2 SQIVND (reference sequence). The CDR3 totals 13 residues. CDR3 coding DNA: TGTGCCAGTAGTTCCCACAGGGTAAATGAGCAGTTCTTC. Amino acids: CASSSHRVNEQFF.